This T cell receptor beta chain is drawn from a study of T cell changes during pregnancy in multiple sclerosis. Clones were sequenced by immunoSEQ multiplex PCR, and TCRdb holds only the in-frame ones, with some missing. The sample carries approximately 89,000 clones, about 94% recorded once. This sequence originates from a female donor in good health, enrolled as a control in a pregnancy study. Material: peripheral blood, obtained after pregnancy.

Here the CDR3 DNA reads TGTGCCAGCAGTGAGACTAGCGGGAGTTCCGGGGAGCTGTTTTTT. Translating it yields CASSETSGSSGELFF. This chain connects TRBV6-1 to TRBJ2-2; 12 positions agree with TRBD2. The CDR3 sequence is 15 residues long. The germline CDR1 and CDR2 sequences are MNHNS and SASEGT. V trimming: 3 bases; J trimming: 6 bases; junction bases outside the gene matches: 2.